This T cell receptor (beta chain) was observed in a study of CD8 T cells in ankylosing spondylitis. Points from the study as a whole: In ankylosing spondylitis blood, a motif of seven or eight highly homologous TCR beta variants appeared characteristic.

Trimming removed 2 bases from V and 3 bases from J, with 14 bases in between. The CDR3 contains 15 residues. CDR1 and CDR2 from the germline V gene are SGHRS and YFSETQ. This clonotype came up a few times. The antigen is unknown. The authors made TCR beta libraries by quantitative 5'-RACE with molecular barcodes. TCRdb ran MiXCR on the 5' RACE reads and lists one entry per CDR3 protein. The sample has under 200,000 distinct CDR3 sequences, 10% to 15% seen once. Sequencing was carried out using blood, either unsorted or a sorted T cell fraction (not recorded which). The chain links TRBV5-1 to TRBJ2-5; possibly TRBD2 for D (5 bases). The TCR comes from a female donor with ankylosing spondylitis or in good health (not recorded which). The CDR3: CASSFVGRGEETQYF. Here the CDR3 DNA reads TGCGCCAGCAGCTTTGTAGGTCGGGGAGAAGAGACCCAGTACTTC. The full variable domain, rest sourced from reference TRBV5-1 and TRBJ2-5, is KAGVTQTPRYLIKTRGQQVTLSCSPISGHRSVSWYQQTPGQGLQFLFEYFSETQRNKGNFPGRFSGRQFSNSRSEMNVSTLELGDSALYLCASSFVGRGEETQYFGPGTRLLVL.